The source of this TCR beta chain is a study of blood T cell repertoires in COVID-19 (dated by TCRdb to 2020 to 2022). Concerning the study at large: Samples from collaborators originated in the United States, Italy and Spain and spanned both the acute and convalescent phases of COVID-19. The prospective study material was composed of cDNA or gDNA derived from T cells, B-cell-depleted T cells, or PBMCs. Subjects who had been exposed to COVID-19, were actively infected with it, or had recovered from it provided the deeply sampled blood TCRbeta repertoires that made up the dataset. The repertoires were released in a freely available public database intended as a resource for research on the immune response to SARS-CoV-2. Samples came from the ongoing ImmuneRACE study (first 160 participants) plus 1,254 subjects from 6 global collaborators. Sample metadata almost always included a de-identified subject ID, COVID-19 status, age in years and sex. HLA class I and class II types, where available, came from metadata supplied by the sample provider rather than from assay-based typing. What the authors observed across the whole study: Clinical and demographic metadata were provided uncurated, with the amount varying by source and participant.

TCRbeta CDR3 regions were amplified from genomic DNA by means of the immunoSEQ Assay, a bias-controlled multiplex PCR. As for how the authors treated the data: The number of nucleated cells in each sample was estimated by amplification of reference gene primers within the assay. To quantify the absolute abundance of each unique TCRbeta CDR3 rearrangement, sequence reads were collapsed and filtered. For each sample, productive Simpson clonality was calculated as the square root of Simpson's diversity index over productive rearrangements. TCRdb took over this immuneACCESS table, retaining in-frame rearrangements with V and J assigned. Such tables are incomplete; in checked studies, under half of the missing clones stem from an unresolved V gene, and the remainder is unexplained. The V and J calls and clone size come from that table; D and trimming were worked out from the DNA. The sample table holds around 250,000 clones, of which around 86% were seen once. The top ten clonotypes cover around 1.7% of the sample.

Looking up the germline V gene yields CDR1 MNHEY and CDR2 SVGAGI. Reading from cysteine to phenylalanine, the CDR3 counts 14 amino acids. Here the CDR3 DNA is all that survives: 42 bases in frame from base 1. V is trimmed back by 7 bases and J by 5 bases, and the junction contains 9 bases that no gene match accounts for. Samples from volunteer blood donors who had recovered from COVID-19 were contributed by a second Seattle source. The collaborating institutions used their own protocols to collect whole blood in K2EDTA tubes. For TCRbeta analysis, collaborators shipped samples as frozen whole blood, isolated PBMCs, or DNA extracted from either of those sample types. In regard to this clone: The antigen this receptor binds is unknown. No qualities accompany the bases; no much larger clone lies one base away.

The chain joins TRBV6-5 to TRBJ2-7; a stretch of 9 junction bases matches TRBD1. The TCR sequence derives from a woman in her fifties or sixties who had recovered from COVID-19. The sequenced sample consisted of peripheral blood. The bases read TGTGCCAGCACGCCCGGGACAGGGATCGACGAGCAGTACTTC. Its translation reads: CASTPGTGIDEQYF.